This note documents a single T cell receptor beta chain sequence. The sample is drawn from a study of OX40 agonist ivuxolimab in advanced cancers. For the study at large: Cancers in dose escalation were hepatocellular, melanoma, renal cell and head and neck.

Sequencing was performed with immunoSEQ multiplex PCR; in TCRdb, only in-frame clones are kept and a portion is missing. The sample contains about 66,000 clones, over 80% of which appear only once. Germline V CDR1 and CDR2: MDHEN, SYDVKM. This CDR3 has 14 amino acids. The germline V and J ends were trimmed by 3 bases and 3 bases, with 10 bases remaining between them. Sequenced material: CD4+ or CD8+ T cells sorted from blood, taken in a trial of the OX40 agonist ivuxolimab. The chain has TRBV28 and TRBJ2-3, with D perhaps TRBD1 (5 bases). This sequence was found in an adult with an advanced solid tumor such as melanoma, head and neck, liver or kidney cancer. CDR3 residues: CASSFRVVTDTQYF. Here the CDR3 DNA reads TGTGCCAGCAGTTTCAGGGTTGTTACAGATACGCAGTATTTT.